The following is a TCR beta chain sequence with its context. Its antigen remains unknown. The data originate from a study of CD8 T cells in Susac syndrome. Study results and limitations: The TCR sequencing and HLA analysis in the study involved a relatively small number of individuals, as the study acknowledged.

Reverse transcription of roughly 0.5 to 1 ug RNA was carried out with random hexamers. Across 54 Vbeta and 13 Jbeta, immunoSEQ multiplex PCR amplified TCR beta CDR3. Each CDR3 protein is one row after TCRdb ran MiXCR on the immunoSEQ multiplex PCR reads. The sample shows about 130,000 distinct CDR3 sequences, 94% of them seen only once. High-throughput TCR beta sequencing covered peripheral CD8+ and CD4+ T cells. Negative isolation was used for CD8+ and CD4+ T cells, and FACS enrichment was applied to TEMRA cells. CDR3 length: 17 residues. After removal of 2 bases from V and 7 bases from J, the junction contained 17 bases not matched to a gene. Germline CDR1 is SGHRS and CDR2 is YFSETQ.

Sequencing used CD4+ T cells from PBMCs. This chain links TRBV5-1 with TRBJ1-1; TRBD1 matches 7 bases. This sequence originates from a human donor with multiple sclerosis. The CDR3 DNA reads as TGCGCCAGCAGCTTTACTGGACAAGGGTCAGGGGGTGGTGAAGCTTTCTTT. This sequence encodes CASSFTGQGSGGGEAFF.